This T cell receptor beta chain was retrieved from a study of cytomegalovirus exposure and HLA in healthy donors (dated by TCRdb to about 2017). Regarding the research as a whole: According to an earlier analysis of a few hundred of the donors, 150 million to 200 million T cells yielded over 90 million unique TCR beta sequences and approximately 300 Gb of sequence data. An early release that covered 640 HLA-typed donors contained approximately 300 gigabases of sequencing data and 75 million to 100 million unique TCR sequences. Of the roughly 400 genotyped donors, approximately 81% were placed in the genetic ancestry cluster associated with self-reported Caucasian donors. The study aimed to test whether signatures of past pathogen exposure could be identified by cataloging public T cell receptors. The study used immunosequencing to profile the T cell repertoires of some 600 subjects and linked those repertoires to cytomegalovirus serostatus. A separate validation cohort of roughly 130 different subjects was used in addition to the roughly 670-subject first cohort. To predict cytomegalovirus infection status, the study brought together high-throughput TCR immunosequencing, statistical association of individual TCRs with disease status, and machine learning. To study patterns of TCR occurrence, a later analysis re-analyzed previously published TCR beta repertoires from 500 to 850 donors and added high-resolution HLA genotyping. Rather than drawing on any new phenotypic data, the later analysis identified candidate immune exposures from TCR beta sequences and the way those sequences occurred across donors. An earlier analysis of a few hundred of the donors applied high-throughput TCR beta sequencing to assess whether each TCR beta V gene segment acted as functional or pseudogenic. Donor age, sex, ethnicity and CMV serostatus were compiled alongside the repertoire data. A later genetic analysis used genome-wide SNP genotypes for about three fifths of the roughly 700 donors, treating that subset as a discovery cohort. Every discovery cohort repertoire had been produced on one sequencing platform. Both class I and class II loci were covered by HLA typing, at four-digit resolution. Typing coverage differed by locus: A, B, C, DRB1 and DQB1 were typed in about 629-640 donors, DQA1 in 500 to 550, DPA1 in approximately 600, and DPB1 in 400 to 490. Five DR-DQ haplotypes were handled as single units for association and clustering, since linkage in the cohort was strong. Among around 400 genotyped donors of the cohort, an average of approximately 250,000 unique TCR beta nucleotide sequences were sequenced per donor, around a sixth of them non-productive. The investigation overall reported the following: Correlated functional status among segregating V segments might be attributable to linkage disequilibrium, but an unknown experimental factor could not be ruled out. An earlier analysis of some 590 of the donors showed that most TCR beta V segments appeared in productive rearrangements either about 87% or about 30% of the time, which broadly matched IMGT annotations. In a later genetic analysis, fewer N-insertions in productive TCRs were reported among donors in an Asian-associated ancestry cluster than the roughly 700-donor mean. Presence/absence analyses assumed roughly uniform sequencing depth across donors, an assumption that may not hold. The study listed around 160 TCR beta chains as associated with cytomegalovirus. Cytomegalovirus status was reported to be diagnosed by the classifier with high specificity and sensitivity in both the original and validation cohorts. A further reported finding was that TCR beta sequences accurately predicted the HLA-A and HLA-B alleles for most subjects in the first cohort. Only TCR beta chains were sequenced in this cohort, and the absence of alpha or paired-chain data limited detectable features. Because counts were too low, roughly 18 rarely observed V segments, including chromosome 9 orphons, were left out of the earlier analysis of about 500 of the donors. Several of the top co-occurrence clusters appeared to be linked to parvovirus B19, influenza, CMV and Epstein-Barr virus, according to a later analysis. In a later analysis, TCR association rates were found to vary across HLA loci, with the most associated TCRs seen for DRB1 alleles and the fewest for HLA-C alleles. Most TCR sequences were observed very rarely across donors, whereas some public TCRs were present in many individuals. A cluster of highly shared sequence variants was judged likely to represent a technical artifact of the sequencing pipeline. For the cohort, immune exposure information was limited to CMV serostatus. In a later analysis, 16,951 TCR beta sequences were associated with specific HLA alleles at a false discovery rate of 0.05. The authors suggested that the approach could potentially be generalized to other disease states and immunological phenotypes. When HLA alleles, especially DR and DQ, strongly co-occurred, attributing TCR associations to individual alleles was difficult. Because HLA typing was unavailable for some donors at each locus, only the typed subset was used in association tests. Most CMV-associated TCR beta chains appeared to be HLA-restricted in a later analysis, and the HLA associations seemed to be driven largely by CMV exposure. In a later analysis, HLA-associated TCR beta chains were found to be more clonally expanded and to have lower generation probabilities than equally common non-associated chains. V-gene and J-gene trimming of TCR beta chains was associated with a missense DCLRE1C variant in a later genetic analysis, and the association was replicated in an independent cohort. A few of the identified cytomegalovirus-associated TCR beta chains were confirmed in vitro to be specific for cytomegalovirus antigens.

The library was made by the immunoSEQ multiplex PCR assay. For the multiplex PCR, a mixture combining 60 forward primers for TCR Vbeta segments and 13 reverse primers for TCR Jbeta segments was used. A multiplex PCR assay on genomic DNA amplified the CDR3 region of rearranged TCR beta genes. The amplified TCR beta libraries were sequenced on the Illumina HiSeq System as 87-base-pair reads. Per the source publication's procedure: A later analysis counted approximately 74 million unique TCR beta chains across the 666 repertoires, and around 12 million of these chains were shared by at least two donors. A nearest-neighbor algorithm error-corrected the raw reads and collapsed the reads into unique sequences, merging closely related sequences to remove PCR and sequencing errors. To assign V, D and J gene segments, CDR3 sequences were aligned to IMGT reference sequences. For a sequence to be retained, a match of at least six nucleotides was required to both a V gene segment and a J gene segment. Rearrangements were classified as productive when the CDR3 lacked stop codons and remained in frame with V and J, and all other rearrangements were classified as non-productive. CDR3 was defined according to IMGT convention as the region running from the second conserved V-encoded cysteine to the conserved J-encoded phenylalanine. The earlier analysis of about 590 of the donors excluded sequences that lacked an unambiguous match to a single V gene segment. In an earlier analysis of about 590 of the donors, a V segment was called functional when productive rearrangements were above 56.7%, and segregating when the standard deviation between donors exceeded 5%. A statistical classification framework was built to diagnose cytomegalovirus status from the catalog of TCR beta chain sequences. In a later analysis, TCR nucleotide sequences were compared against IMGT/GENE-DB human TR gene sequences so that V and J genes could be assigned. The TCRdist pipeline was used in a later analysis to assign CDR3 sequences and most-parsimonious VDJ recombination scenarios. In a later analysis, every TCR beta chain was defined by the combination of its CDR3 amino acid sequence and its V-gene family, and reads without a unique V-gene family were dropped. To address suspected cross-contamination and a sequencing artifact, a later analysis removed a few hundred highly shared, low-generation-probability nucleotide sequences. In a later analysis, a clonal expansion index for each public chain was calculated from normalized within-repertoire ranks of inferred template counts. In a later analysis, generation probabilities were computed with a VDJ recombination model fitted to out-of-frame rearrangements, and the resulting probabilities were checked against IGoR. A later analysis scored TCR-TCR, TCR-HLA and TCR-CMV co-occurrence with hypergeometric tests, applying a repertoire-size bias correction to TCR pairs. In a later analysis, false discovery rates were estimated by permuting HLA or CMV assignments 20 times. In a later analysis, co-occurring TCRs were grouped with DBSCAN, and TCRdist sequence similarity was added when clustering was performed within HLA-allele-positive subsets. Repertoires with fewer than 30,000 or more than 120,000 public chains, plus five repertoires with anomalous nucleotide sharing, were excluded from co-occurrence clustering. The source is immuneACCESS, and TCRdb retained only in-frame sequences with V and J called. Part of the clones is not carried over; for the studies checked, unresolved V genes explain less than half of this, and the remainder is unexplained. V and J calls and clone size are copied from that table; D and trimming were computed from the DNA. For this sample, the table gives about 48,000 clones. More than 2% of the sample is taken by the ten largest.

In total, roughly 710 healthy bone marrow donors made up the cohort. All cohort members were sampled while nominally healthy, although unrecorded immune exposures were likely present. The donor tested CMV seronegative and was one of the 352 seronegative cohort members. Every donor gave a peripheral blood sample, and the peripheral blood mononuclear cells from that sample were used for TCR beta sequencing. Genomic DNA extraction from the blood cell samples was performed with the Qiagen DNeasy Blood Extraction Kit. Regarding this clone: What this receptor recognizes is not known.

The source of this sequence is a woman between 35 and 50 years old in good health and CMV-seronegative. Sequenced: PBMCs.

The CDR3 in this case is CASSTHPSGGVIDTQYF. Read as DNA, the sequence is TGCGCCAGCAGCACCCACCCTAGCGGGGGGGTCATTGATACGCAGTATTTT. Rearrangement joined TRBV4-3 to TRBJ2-3, with 12 junctional bases fitting TRBD2. The CDR3 holds 17 amino acids from the cysteine to the phenylalanine. The sequence is cut down to CDR3 DNA, 51 bases in frame from base 1. The germline V end is reduced by 5 bases and the J end by 6 bases; junction bases left unmatched: 12. Sequences LGHNA (CDR1) and YSLEER (CDR2) are obtained from the germline V gene.